This T cell receptor (beta chain) was obtained from a study of PD-1 blockade in classical Hodgkin lymphoma. Study observations and caveats: Repertoires differed for reasons still undefined, possibly disease activity or prior therapy. Lower baseline TCR diversity marked trial partial responders and progressors.

Concerning this clone itself: What it binds is unknown.

Sequenced by immunoSEQ multiplex PCR; TCRdb stores in-frame clones only, minus some. The data contain 46,000 or so clones, about three quarters of them seen just once; the ten biggest clones take up more than 9.5%. Germline V gene data show CDR1 as SGHTA and CDR2 as FQGTGA. The CDR3 runs 13 residues. Trimming removed 7 bases at V and 6 bases at J, with 12 bases between. Every patient was affected by relapse after autologous stem cell transplantation, while exposure to brentuximab vedotin was not uniform. This chain uses TRBV7-3 with TRBJ2-2; D tentatively fits TRBD1 or TRBD2 (5 bases each). Sample: peripheral blood mononuclear cells (PBMCs), taken at baseline. The sequence came from a human donor with classical Hodgkin lymphoma. CDR3 coding DNA: TGTGCCAGCACCCCCGGGGCCCCCGGGGAGCTGTTTTTT. Residues: CASTPGAPGELFF.